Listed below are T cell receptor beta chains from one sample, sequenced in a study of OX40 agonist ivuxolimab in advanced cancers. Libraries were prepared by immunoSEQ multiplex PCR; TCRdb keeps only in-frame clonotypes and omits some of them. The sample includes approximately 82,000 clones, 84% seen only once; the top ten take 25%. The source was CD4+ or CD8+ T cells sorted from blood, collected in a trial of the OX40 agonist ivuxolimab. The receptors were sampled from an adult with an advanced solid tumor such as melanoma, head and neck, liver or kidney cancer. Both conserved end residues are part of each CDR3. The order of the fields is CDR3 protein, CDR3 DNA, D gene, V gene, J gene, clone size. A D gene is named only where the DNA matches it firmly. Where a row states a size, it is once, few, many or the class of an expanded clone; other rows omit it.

CASSLAGGMLDTQYF	TGTGCCAGCAGCTTAGCGGGGGGGATGTTAGATACGCAGTATTTT	TRBD2	TRBV7-6	TRBJ2-3	NA
CASSLVHDPSTDTQYF	TGTGCCAGCAGCTTAGTCCACGACCCTAGCACAGATACGCAGTATTTT	NA	TRBV7-2	TRBJ2-3	NA
CASSQPTTGGGGYTF	TGTGCCAGCAGCCAACCGACGACAGGGGGCGGTGGCTACACCTTC	TRBD1	TRBV14	TRBJ1-2	once
CASSYSWRGLNEKLFF	TGTGCCAGCAGTTACTCGTGGAGAGGCCTTAATGAAAAACTGTTTTTT	NA	TRBV6-5	TRBJ1-4	NA
CASSLGSGVDGLAFF	TGTGCCAGCAGTTTAGGTAGCGGGGTGGATGGCCTTGCTTTCTTT	NA	TRBV27	TRBJ1-1	NA
CASSAHDLDRGRYEQYF	TGTGCCAGCAGTGCTCACGATTTGGACAGGGGGCGATACGAGCAGTACTTC	TRBD1	TRBV2	TRBJ2-7	NA
CASSLGGEGNEQFF	TGTGCCAGCAGCTTAGGAGGAGAAGGCAATGAGCAGTTCTTC	NA	TRBV2	TRBJ2-1	once
CASFRDSDSYEQYF	TGTGCCAGCTTCCGGGACAGCGACTCCTACGAGCAGTACTTC	TRBD1	TRBV2	TRBJ2-7	NA
CASHGQGASEAFF	TGTGCCAGCCACGGACAGGGGGCTTCTGAAGCTTTCTTT	TRBD1	TRBV11-2	TRBJ1-1	NA
CASSLLLGEYEQYF	TGTGCCAGCAGTCTTCTCCTGGGGGAGTACGAGCAGTACTTC	NA	TRBV28	TRBJ2-7	NA
CASSIEGSSYEQYF	TGTGCCAGTAGTATAGAGGGGAGCTCCTACGAGCAGTACTTC	NA	TRBV19	TRBJ2-7	NA
CASSGTGNNSPLHF	TGTGCCAGCAGCGGAACAGGGAATAATTCACCCCTCCACTTT	NA	TRBV6-5	TRBJ1-6	NA
CASPPPTGPIQYF	TGTGCCAGCCCTCCACCGACAGGGCCCATCCAGTACTTC	TRBD1	TRBV28	TRBJ2-5	NA
CASSSYGGGSSYEQYF	TGCGCCAGCAGCTCCTACGGGGGAGGGAGCTCCTACGAGCAGTACTTC	TRBD2	TRBV5-1	TRBJ2-7	NA
CASSLGGGRIGELFF	TGTGCCAGCAGCCTAGGCGGGGGGCGGATCGGGGAGCTGTTTTTT	TRBD2	TRBV7-2	TRBJ2-2	NA
CASTPKQGRGYTF	TGTGCCAGCACCCCCAAGCAGGGAAGGGGCTACACCTTC	NA	TRBV6-1	TRBJ1-2	NA
CASSPRFFEKLFF	TGTGCCAGCAGCCCACGGTTCTTTGAAAAACTGTTTTTT	NA	TRBV7-2	TRBJ1-4	few
CASSYWSGNTEAFF	TGTGCCAGCAGTTACTGGTCGGGGAACACTGAAGCTTTCTTT	NA	TRBV6-5	TRBJ1-1	NA
CASKQAPNTGELFF	TGTGCCAGCAAACAGGCCCCGAACACCGGGGAGCTGTTTTTT	NA	TRBV7-8	TRBJ2-2	NA
CASSSRVRGGADTQYF	TGTGCCAGCAGCTCCCGGGTCAGGGGAGGGGCAGATACGCAGTATTTT	NA	TRBV5-4	TRBJ2-3	NA
CASSRVKETQYF	TGTGCCAGCAGCAGGGTGAAAGAGACCCAGTACTTC	NA	TRBV7-8	TRBJ2-5	NA
CASSQERGSNEQFF	TGCGCCAGCAGCCAAGAAAGGGGGTCCAATGAGCAGTTCTTC	NA	TRBV4-3	TRBJ2-1	NA
CAISDPGQGPDNEQFF	TGTGCCATCAGTGACCCAGGACAGGGGCCTGACAATGAGCAGTTCTTC	TRBD1	TRBV10-3	TRBJ2-1	NA
CASSERATRGGYTF	TGCGCCAGCAGTGAGAGGGCCACCCGCGGAGGCTACACCTTC	NA	TRBV10-2	TRBJ1-2	few
CASNRVYTRMSYNEQFF	TGTGCCAGCAACAGGGTGTATACTAGGATGTCCTACAATGAGCAGTTCTTC	NA	TRBV2	TRBJ2-1	NA
CASSSGTSNTLHF	TGTGCCAGCAGTTCCGGGACCTCCAACACCCTCCACTTT	NA	TRBV6-5	TRBJ1-6	NA
CASSSGTGMNTEAFF	TGTGCCAGCAGCTCCGGGACAGGGATGAACACTGAAGCTTTCTTT	TRBD1	TRBV11-1	TRBJ1-1	NA
CASSLNGPNTGELFF	TGTGCCAGCAGTTTAAATGGCCCGAACACCGGGGAGCTGTTTTTT	NA	TRBV27	TRBJ2-2	NA
CASSIIGSGANVLTF	TGTGCCAGTAGTATAATTGGATCTGGGGCCAACGTCCTGACTTTC	NA	TRBV19	TRBJ2-6	NA
CASSGGQGTYTGELFF	TGCGCCAGCAGTGGGGGACAGGGAACATACACCGGGGAGCTGTTTTTT	TRBD1	TRBV5-1	TRBJ2-2	NA
CASSLRRGGGNQPQHF	TGTGCCAGCAGCTTAAGGAGGGGTGGAGGCAATCAGCCCCAGCATTTT	NA	TRBV7-8	TRBJ1-5	NA
CASSLWIGEQYF	TGTGCCAGCAGCTTATGGATTGGCGAGCAGTACTTC	NA	TRBV7-2	TRBJ2-7	NA
CASRLAGEQETQYF	TGTGCAAGTCGCCTAGCGGGGGAGCAAGAGACCCAGTACTTC	NA	TRBV12-2	TRBJ2-5	NA
CASSTSGDSPYEQYF	TGTGCCAGTAGTACCTCGGGGGACTCCCCCTACGAGCAGTACTTC	NA	TRBV19	TRBJ2-7	NA
CASKRGAYYEQYF	TGTGCCAGCAAAAGGGGGGCGTACTACGAGCAGTACTTC	NA	TRBV6-5	TRBJ2-7	NA
CASSPPGQPQHF	TGTGCCAGCTCACCACCCGGACAGCCCCAGCATTTT	NA	TRBV18	TRBJ1-5	NA
CASSSQGGGYEQYF	TGCGCCAGCAGCTCACAGGGCGGGGGGTACGAGCAGTACTTC	TRBD2	TRBV5-1	TRBJ2-7	NA
CASSSHPLTEGVEQFF	TGTGCCAGCAGCTCCCACCCTCTAACGGAGGGGGTTGAGCAGTTCTTC	NA	TRBV11-3	TRBJ2-1	NA
CAISVGGGMNTEAFF	TGTGCCATCAGTGTAGGGGGCGGAATGAACACTGAAGCTTTCTTT	TRBD1	TRBV10-3	TRBJ1-1	NA
CASSLGAYTQYF	TGTGCCAGCAGCCTAGGAGCTTATACGCAGTATTTT	NA	TRBV5-8	TRBJ2-3	NA
CASSQTSGGWTDTQYF	TGTGCCAGCAGCCAGACTAGCGGGGGTTGGACAGATACGCAGTATTTT	TRBD2	TRBV11-2	TRBJ2-3	NA
CASSAALAGGGYEQYF	TGTGCCAGCAGCGCCGCCCTAGCGGGGGGCGGCTACGAGCAGTACTTC	TRBD2	TRBV13	TRBJ2-7	NA
CAWSVRWTQGYQPQHF	TGTGCCTGGAGTGTACGGTGGACACAGGGATATCAGCCCCAGCATTTT	NA	TRBV30	TRBJ1-5	NA
CASSHNHEQYF	TGTGCCAGCAGCCACAACCACGAGCAGTACTTC	NA	TRBV27	TRBJ2-7	NA
CASSSTGRLANVLTF	TGTGCCAGCAGTTCGACAGGGAGATTGGCCAACGTCCTGACTTTC	TRBD1	TRBV6-1	TRBJ2-6	NA
CANSLSRLDEQYF	TGTGCCAACAGCTTATCCAGGTTGGACGAGCAGTACTTC	NA	TRBV7-2	TRBJ2-7	NA
CATSRDMVGGETQYF	TGTGCCACCAGCAGAGATATGGTAGGGGGGGAGACCCAGTACTTC	NA	TRBV15	TRBJ2-5	NA
CASSLEGWWDRGSRNSPLHF	TGTGCCAGCAGCTTAGAGGGTTGGTGGGACAGGGGTAGCCGCAATTCACCCCTCCACTTT	TRBD1	TRBV11-2	TRBJ1-6	NA
CASRRLAGERYDGELFF	TGTGCCAGCCGCCGACTAGCGGGAGAACGCTACGACGGGGAGCTGTTTTTT	TRBD2	TRBV19	TRBJ2-2	NA
CASPFGQYF	TGTGCCAGCCCCTTTGGACAGTATTTT	NA	TRBV21-1	TRBJ2-3	NA
CASSKDGAGLEAFF	TGTGCCAGCAGCAAAGATGGAGCAGGGCTGGAAGCTTTCTTT	NA	TRBV21-1	TRBJ1-1	NA
CASSYSDRGPYNEQFF	TGTGCCAGCAGTTACTCCGACAGGGGGCCCTACAATGAGCAGTTCTTC	TRBD1	TRBV6-5	TRBJ2-1	NA
CASSLRQTQETQYF	TGTGCCAGTAGCCTCCGACAGACTCAAGAGACCCAGTACTTC	NA	TRBV19	TRBJ2-5	NA